These 23 T cell receptor beta chains originate from one sample sequenced in a study of CD8 T cells in Susac syndrome. With random hexamers, roughly 0.5 to 1 ug RNA was reverse transcribed. TCRdb itself ran the immunoSEQ multiplex PCR reads through MiXCR, one entry per CDR3 protein. The sample has 130,000 or so distinct CDR3 sequences; over 80% are singletons. Input material: CD8+ T cells from PBMCs. The receptors originated from a human donor with multiple sclerosis.

This clonotype turned up a few times. Here the CDR3 reads CASSLGAGPYEQYV. The CDR3 region has the DNA TGTGCCAGCAGCTTGGGAGCAGGGCCCTACGAGCAGTACGTC. The rearrangement uses TRBV5-5 and TRBJ2-7; D possibly corresponds to TRBD1 (5 bases). Germline V CDR1 and CDR2: SGHKS, YYEKEE (reference sequence). The V and J ends lost 0 bases and 2 bases respectively, with 9 bases between them. The CDR3 spans 14 residues.

The gene calls are TRBV7-9 and TRBJ1-4; tentative D call: TRBD1 (6 bases). Germline V CDR1 and CDR2: SEHNR, FQNEAQ (reference sequence). Trimming removed 0 bases from V and 6 bases from J, with 14 bases in between. CDR3 length: 16 amino acids. The CDR3 bases are TGTGCCAGCAGCTTAGCATTGGCAGGGGCGGATGAAAAACTGTTTTTT. Protein: CASSLALAGADEKLFF. Full variable domain (remainder filled in from reference TRBV7-9 and TRBJ1-4): DTGVSQNPRHKITKRGQNVTFRCDPISEHNRLYWYRQTLGQGPEFLTYFQNEAQLEKSRLLSDRFSAERPKGSFSTLEIQRTEQGDSAMYLCASSLALAGADEKLFFGSGTQLSVL.

The rearrangement uses TRBV6-2 or TRBV6-3 and TRBJ2-7, with 7 bases lining up with TRBD1. The V gene end was trimmed by 5 bases and the J gene end by 3 bases; junction bases not matched to a gene: 1. Per germline, CDR1 MNHEY and CDR2 SVGEGT. This CDR3 comprises 12 residues. The CDR3: CASSNRGYEQYV. The CDR3 DNA sequence: TGTGCCAGCAGTAACAGGGGCTACGAGCAGTACGTC.

This clonotype was detected a few times. CDR3 bases: TGTGCCAGCGAGGGAGAGGAATCACCCCTCCACTTT. Its translation: CASEGEESPLHF. The chain is built from TRBV6-1 and TRBJ1-6; no definite D call. Trimming cost V 8 bases and J 10 bases, with 12 bases left between them. There are 12 residues in the CDR3. Germline values: CDR1 MNHNS, CDR2 SASEGT.

V usage is TRBV6-5 and J usage is TRBJ2-1; TRBD2 agrees at 9 bases. V shed 10 bases and J 4 bases; nucleotides not matched to a gene: 11. Germline CDR1 and CDR2: MNHEY and SVGAGI. The CDR3 sequence is 15 residues long. This chain's CDR3 is CATTHLAGAYNEQFF. The CDR3 DNA is TGTGCCACCACTCATTTAGCGGGAGCTTACAATGAGCAGTTCTTC.

The chain is built from TRBV29-1 and TRBJ2-1; D gene ambiguous. This CDR3 comprises 13 residues. Trimming shortened V by 4 bases and J by 0 bases, and 7 bases separated the two germline ends. Germline V lookup: CDR1 SQVTM, CDR2 ANQGSEA. The CDR3 region is CSVGESSYNEQFF. In DNA form, the CDR3 reads TGCAGCGTTGGGGAAAGCTCCTACAATGAGCAGTTCTTC.

The CDR3 sequence: CASSPHLSSYNSPLHF. CDR3 bases: TGTGCCAGCAGCCCTCACCTGAGCTCCTATAATTCACCCCTCCACTTT. V usage is TRBV7-8 and J usage is TRBJ1-6; D gene unclear. Trimming took off 5 bases at V and 0 bases at J, with 11 bases between the two ends. The CDR3 length is 16 residues. Germline CDR1 SGHVS, CDR2 FQNEAQ.

This clonotype was found once. The chain is built from TRBV9 and TRBJ1-1; D might be TRBD1 (5 bases). The germline V gene has CDR1 SGDLS and CDR2 YYNGEE. The CDR3 has 16 residues. With 0 bases removed from V and 2 bases from J, the gap between germline ends came to 14 bases. CDR3 sequence reads: CASSVAPGWPNTEAFF. CDR3 in DNA: TGTGCCAGCAGCGTAGCTCCAGGGTGGCCAAACACTGAAGCTTTCTTT.

J is TRBJ2-7 and V is TRBV19, with 8 bases matching TRBD2. Looked up from germline, CDR1 is LNHDA and CDR2 is SQIVND (reference sequence). This CDR3 is built from 15 residues. V shed 5 bases, J shed 1 base, and the junction held 7 bases outside the gene matches. This CDR3 is CASSPPGLESYEQYF. CDR3 bases: TGTGCCAGTAGTCCTCCGGGACTAGAATCCTACGAGCAGTACTTC.

CDR3 in DNA: TGTGCCAGCAGCCCCATCCTAGCGGGAGCACAGGGGGAGCAGTACGTC. Its protein is CASSPILAGAQGEQYV. The chain uses TRBV7-8 and TRBJ2-7; 10 nucleotides line up with TRBD2. This CDR3 region has 16 residues. Trimming at V came to 5 bases and at J to 7 bases, leaving 14 bases not matched to a gene. Germline V CDR1 and CDR2: SGHVS, FQNEAQ.

This sequence joins TRBV13 and TRBJ1-1, with D unclear. Germline V gene sequence: CDR1 PRHDT, CDR2 FYEKMQ (reference sequence). The germline V and J ends were trimmed by 0 bases and 7 bases, with 9 bases remaining between them. The CDR3 extends over 13 amino acids. The CDR3 here is CASSLGKEVEAFF. CDR3 in DNA: TGTGCCAGCAGCTTAGGGAAAGAAGTTGAAGCTTTCTTT.

Note on this clonotype: Germline is not matched at one junction end, which may reflect a read error. The chain links TRBV19 to TRBJ1-1, with D tentatively TRBD1 (5 bases). Germline V gives CDR1 LNHDA, CDR2 SQIVND (reference sequence). The CDR3 sequence is 13 residues long. DNA of the CDR3: TGTGCCAGTACTATGGGGGTAAACACTGAAGTTTTCTTT. This sequence encodes CASTMGVNTEVFF.

The chain joins TRBV5-5 to TRBJ2-7; D is unresolved. CDR3 size: 11 residues. Per the germline V gene, CDR1 is SGHKS and CDR2 is YYEKEE (reference sequence). Trimming cost V 4 bases and J 1 base, with 3 bases left between them. The CDR3 spells CASSGSYEQYV. The CDR3 DNA reads as TGTGCCAGCAGCGGGTCCTACGAGCAGTACGTC.

V usage is TRBV12-3 or TRBV12-4 and J usage is TRBJ2-3, with D perhaps matching TRBD1 (6 bases). V was trimmed by 1 base and J by 4 bases, leaving 12 bases between them. The CDR3 covers 15 residues. CDR3 nucleotide sequence: TGTGCCAGCAGTTTAGGCCAGGGGATAGCAGATACGCAGTATTTT. Residues: CASSLGQGIADTQYF.

The chain combines TRBV12-3 or TRBV12-4 with TRBJ2-4; the D call may be TRBD1 or TRBD2 (5 bases each). With 3 bases removed from V and 0 bases from J, the gap between germline ends came to 12 bases. The CDR3 contains 16 residues. CDR3 DNA sequence: TGTGCCAGCAGTTTTGGGGGACCGCTAGCCAAAAACATTCAGTACTTC. This codes for CASSFGGPLAKNIQYF.

J is TRBJ1-2 and V is TRBV30; D gene unclear. V lost 5 bases and J 2 bases, leaving 3 bases between the germline ends. CDR3 size: 10 residues. Per germline, CDR1 GTSNPN and CDR2 SVGIG (reference sequence). The CDR3 loop is CAWLNYGYTF. CDR3 in DNA: TGTGCCTGGCTGAACTATGGCTACACCTTC.

This chain's CDR3 is CASSIGERGNQPQHF. The CDR3 nucleotides are TGTGCCAGTAGTATCGGTGAGAGGGGAAATCAGCCCCAGCATTTT. The V call is TRBV19, the J call TRBJ1-5, with D possibly matching TRBD1 (5 bases). From germline, CDR1 is LNHDA and CDR2 SQIVND (reference sequence). V was pared by 3 bases and J by 4 bases, with 13 bases between. The CDR3 consists of 15 residues.

The V and J genes are TRBV27 and TRBJ2-2; D uncertain. Germline V gene lookup returns CDR1 MNHEY and CDR2 SMNVEV (reference sequence). Trimming removed 3 bases from V and 8 bases from J, with 7 bases in between. CDR3 length equals 12 residues. The DNA for the CDR3 is TGTGCCAGCAGTTTCGGTTGGGGGGAGCTGTTTTTT. Protein product: CASSFGWGELFF.

The V and J genes are TRBV18 and TRBJ2-1; weak D call: TRBD2 (5 bases). Trimming shortened V by 0 bases and J by 1 base, and 13 bases separated the two germline ends. Germline CDR1 is KGHSH and CDR2 is LQKENI. The CDR3 loop spans 17 amino acids. Here the CDR3 reads CASSPPPGDRSYNEQFF. The CDR3 DNA sequence: TGTGCCAGCTCACCACCGCCCGGGGATAGGTCCTACAATGAGCAGTTCTTC.

This clonotype turned up a few times. The chain is built from TRBV7-2 and TRBJ2-2; 8 positions agree with TRBD2. This CDR3 has 18 residues. CDR1 is SGHTA, CDR2 FQGNSA, per germline. With 5 bases clipped from V and 0 bases from J, the junction kept 11 bases outside the gene matches. CDR3: CASSHGLADTTNTGELFF. The CDR3 DNA reads as TGTGCCAGCAGCCACGGACTAGCCGACACCACGAACACCGGGGAGCTGTTTTTT.

V gene TRBV2 combines with J gene TRBJ2-1; the D gene is possibly TRBD2 (6 bases). CDR3 length equals 11 residues. CDR1 is SNHLY, CDR2 FYNNEI, per germline. V was trimmed by 9 bases and J by 9 bases, leaving 12 bases between them. In DNA, the CDR3 is TGTGCCAGTTTGACTAGTCTTGAGCAGTTCTTC. Its translation is CASLTSLEQFF.

The CDR3 sequence: CASSDGGSGVEQFF. The CDR3 nucleotides read TGTGCCAGCAGTGATGGGGGATCTGGGGTTGAGCAGTTCTTC. The V and J genes are TRBV2 and TRBJ2-1; tentatively, D is TRBD1 or TRBD2 (5 bases each). V lost 3 bases and J lost 9, with 15 bases in between. Germline V gene sequence: CDR1 SNHLY, CDR2 FYNNEI. The CDR3 is 14 residues long.

The chain carries TRBV7-8 and TRBJ2-7; D gene unclear. Per germline, CDR1 SGHVS and CDR2 FQNEAQ. The CDR3 consists of 16 residues. V lost 0 bases and J lost 1, with 13 bases in between. CDR3 sequence: CASSLAAGLSSYEQYV. CDR3 DNA: TGTGCCAGCAGCTTAGCAGCCGGGTTAAGTTCCTACGAGCAGTACGTC.